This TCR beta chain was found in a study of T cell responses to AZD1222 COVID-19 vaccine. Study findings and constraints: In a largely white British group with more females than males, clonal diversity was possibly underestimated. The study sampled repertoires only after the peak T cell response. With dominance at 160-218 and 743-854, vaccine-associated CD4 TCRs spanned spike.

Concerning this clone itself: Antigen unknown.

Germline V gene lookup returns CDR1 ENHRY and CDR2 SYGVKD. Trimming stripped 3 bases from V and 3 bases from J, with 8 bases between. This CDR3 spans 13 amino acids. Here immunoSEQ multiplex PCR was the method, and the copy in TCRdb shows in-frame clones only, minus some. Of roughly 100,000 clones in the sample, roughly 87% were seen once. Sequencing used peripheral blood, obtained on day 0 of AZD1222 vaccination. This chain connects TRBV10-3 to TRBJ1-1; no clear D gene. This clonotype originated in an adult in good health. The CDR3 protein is CAISEWGDTEAFF. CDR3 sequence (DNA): TGTGCCATCAGTGAATGGGGTGACACTGAAGCTTTCTTT.